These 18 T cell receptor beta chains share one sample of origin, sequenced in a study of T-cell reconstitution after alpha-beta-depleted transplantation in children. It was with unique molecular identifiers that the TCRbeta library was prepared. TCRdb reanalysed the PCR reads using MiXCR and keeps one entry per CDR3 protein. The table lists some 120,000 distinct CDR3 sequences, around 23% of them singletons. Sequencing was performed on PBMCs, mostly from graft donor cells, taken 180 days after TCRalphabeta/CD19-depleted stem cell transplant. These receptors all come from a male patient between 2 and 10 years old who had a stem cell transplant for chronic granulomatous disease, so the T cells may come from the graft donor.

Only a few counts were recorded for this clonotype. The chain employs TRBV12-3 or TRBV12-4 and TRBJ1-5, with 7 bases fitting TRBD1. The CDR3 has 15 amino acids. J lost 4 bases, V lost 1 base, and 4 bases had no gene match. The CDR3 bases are TGTGCCAGCAGTTTAGTTTCAGGGGGAAATCAGCCCCAGCATTTT. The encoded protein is CASSLVSGGNQPQHF.

The CDR3 region is CSAREIGGNTIYF. As DNA, the CDR3 is TGCAGTGCTAGAGAAATTGGCGGGAACACCATATATTTT. V is TRBV20-1 and J is TRBJ1-3; D unclear. The CDR3 consists of 13 residues. Trimming stripped 0 bases from V and 7 bases from J, with 10 bases between. Germline V lookup: CDR1 DFQATT, CDR2 SNEGSKA (reference sequence).

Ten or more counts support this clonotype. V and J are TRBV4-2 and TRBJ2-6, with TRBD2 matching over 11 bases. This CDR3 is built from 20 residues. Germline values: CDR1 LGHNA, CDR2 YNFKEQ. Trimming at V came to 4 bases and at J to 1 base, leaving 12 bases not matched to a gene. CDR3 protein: CASSPTATSGSISGANVLTF. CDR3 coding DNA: TGTGCCAGCAGCCCTACCGCCACTAGCGGGAGTATTTCTGGGGCCAACGTCCTGACTTTC.

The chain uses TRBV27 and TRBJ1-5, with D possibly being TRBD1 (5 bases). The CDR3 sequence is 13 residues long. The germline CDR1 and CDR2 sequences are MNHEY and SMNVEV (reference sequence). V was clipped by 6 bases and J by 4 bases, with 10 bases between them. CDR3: CASRRWGNQPQHF. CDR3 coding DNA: TGTGCCAGCAGACGGTGGGGGAATCAGCCCCAGCATTTT.

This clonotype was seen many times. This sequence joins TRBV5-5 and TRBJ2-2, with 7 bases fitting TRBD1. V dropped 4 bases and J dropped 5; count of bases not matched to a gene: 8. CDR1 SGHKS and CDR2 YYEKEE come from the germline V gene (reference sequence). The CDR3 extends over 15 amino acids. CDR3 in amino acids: CASSRGGTQTGELFF. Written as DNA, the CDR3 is TGTGCCAGCAGCCGAGGGGGCACTCAAACCGGGGAGCTGTTTTTT. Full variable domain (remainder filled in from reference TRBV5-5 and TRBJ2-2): DAGVTQSPTHLIKTRGQQVTLRCSPISGHKSVSWYQQVLGQGPQFIFQYYEKEERGRGNFPDRFSARQFPNYSSELNVNALLLGDSALYLCASSRGGTQTGELFFGEGSRLTVL.

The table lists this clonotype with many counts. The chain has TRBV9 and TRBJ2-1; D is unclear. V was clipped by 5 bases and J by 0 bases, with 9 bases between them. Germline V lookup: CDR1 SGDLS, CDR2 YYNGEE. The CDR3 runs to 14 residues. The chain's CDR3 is CASSSRYSYNEQFF. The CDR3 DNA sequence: TGTGCCAGCAGTAGCCGATACTCCTACAATGAGCAGTTCTTC. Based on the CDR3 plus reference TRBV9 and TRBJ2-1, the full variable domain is DSGVTQTPKHLITATGQRVTLRCSPRSGDLSVYWYQQSLDQGLQFLIQYYNGEERAKGNILERFSAQQFPDLHSELNLSSLELGDSALYFCASSSRYSYNEQFFGPGTRLTVL.

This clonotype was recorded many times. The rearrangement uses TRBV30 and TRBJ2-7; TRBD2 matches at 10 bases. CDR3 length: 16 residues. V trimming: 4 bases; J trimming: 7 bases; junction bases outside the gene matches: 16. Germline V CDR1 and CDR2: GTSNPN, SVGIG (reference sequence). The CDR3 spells CAWTNPLAGDVGEQYF. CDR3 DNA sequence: TGTGCCTGGACCAACCCCCTAGCGGGAGACGTGGGGGAGCAGTACTTC.

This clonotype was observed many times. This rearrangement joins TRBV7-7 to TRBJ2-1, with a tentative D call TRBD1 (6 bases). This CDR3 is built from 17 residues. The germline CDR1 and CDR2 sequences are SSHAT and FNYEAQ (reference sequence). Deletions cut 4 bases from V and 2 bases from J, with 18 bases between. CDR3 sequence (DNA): TGTGCCAGCAGCTCCAGCTTGGGGGCAGTAACCTACAATGAGCAGTTCTTC. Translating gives CASSSSLGAVTYNEQFF.

The CDR3 DNA reads TGTGCCAGCAGCACGAGCGGGAGGGCCTCCTACGAGCAGTACTTC. Its translation is CASSTSGRASYEQYF. The V gene is TRBV7-2, the J gene TRBJ2-7; the match to TRBD2 covers 10 bases. After removal of 5 bases from V and 0 bases from J, the junction contained 4 bases not matched to a gene. There are 15 residues in the CDR3. The germline CDR1 and CDR2 sequences are SGHTA and FQGNSA.

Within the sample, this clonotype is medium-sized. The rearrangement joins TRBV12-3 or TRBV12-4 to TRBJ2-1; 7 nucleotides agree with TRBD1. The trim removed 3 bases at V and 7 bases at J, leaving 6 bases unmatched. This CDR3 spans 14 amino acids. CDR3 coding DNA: TGTGCCAGCAGTTTTGTCACAGGGGCGAATGAGCAGTTCTTC. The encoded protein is CASSFVTGANEQFF.

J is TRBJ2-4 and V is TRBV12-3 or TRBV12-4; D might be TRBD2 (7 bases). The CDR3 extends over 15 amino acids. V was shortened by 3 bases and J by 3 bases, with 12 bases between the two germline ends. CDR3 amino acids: CASSLGGLGKNIQYF. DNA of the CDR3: TGTGCCAGCAGTTTGGGGGGGCTGGGCAAAAACATTCAGTACTTC.

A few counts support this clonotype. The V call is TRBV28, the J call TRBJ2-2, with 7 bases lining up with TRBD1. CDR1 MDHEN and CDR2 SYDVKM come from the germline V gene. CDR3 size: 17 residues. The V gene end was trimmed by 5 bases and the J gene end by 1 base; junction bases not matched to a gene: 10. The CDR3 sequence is CASSTRAGGMNTGELFF. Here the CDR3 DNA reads TGTGCCAGCAGTACCCGGGCAGGGGGTATGAACACCGGGGAGCTGTTTTTT.

CDR3 amino acids: CASSYSDRGGNQPQHF. The CDR3 nucleotides are TGTGCCAGCAGTTACTCGGACAGGGGGGGCAATCAGCCCCAGCATTTT. This rearrangement joins TRBV6-5 to TRBJ1-5, with 10 nucleotides matching TRBD1. Germline trimming cut 0 bases from V and 2 bases from J; bases unmatched to any gene: 1. The CDR3 spans 16 residues. Germline-derived CDR1 and CDR2 are MNHEY and SVGAGI.

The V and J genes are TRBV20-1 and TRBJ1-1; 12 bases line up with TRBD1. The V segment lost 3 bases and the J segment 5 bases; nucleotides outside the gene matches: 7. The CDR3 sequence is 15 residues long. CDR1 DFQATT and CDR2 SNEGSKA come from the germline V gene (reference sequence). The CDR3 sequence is CSASGTGGAETEAFF. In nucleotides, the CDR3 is TGCAGTGCTAGCGGGACAGGGGGCGCGGAGACTGAAGCTTTCTTT.

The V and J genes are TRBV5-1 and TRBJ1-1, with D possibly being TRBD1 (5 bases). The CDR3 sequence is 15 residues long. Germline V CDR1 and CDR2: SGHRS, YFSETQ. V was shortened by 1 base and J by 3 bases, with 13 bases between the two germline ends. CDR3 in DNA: TGCGCCAGCAGCTTGCAGACAGCCAGGGACACTGAAGCTTTCTTT. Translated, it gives CASSLQTARDTEAFF.

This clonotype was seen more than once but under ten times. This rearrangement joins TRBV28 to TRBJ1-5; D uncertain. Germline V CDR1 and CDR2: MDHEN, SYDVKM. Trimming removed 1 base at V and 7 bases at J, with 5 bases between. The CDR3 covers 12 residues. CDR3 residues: CASSLYYQPQHF. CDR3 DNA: TGTGCCAGCAGTTTATATTACCAGCCCCAGCATTTT. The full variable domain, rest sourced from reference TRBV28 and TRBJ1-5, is DVKVTQSSRYLVKRTGEKVFLECVQDMDHENMFWYRQDPGLGLRLIYFSYDVKMKEKGDIPEGYSVSREKKERFSLILESASTNQTSMYLCASSLYYQPQHFGDGTRLSIL.

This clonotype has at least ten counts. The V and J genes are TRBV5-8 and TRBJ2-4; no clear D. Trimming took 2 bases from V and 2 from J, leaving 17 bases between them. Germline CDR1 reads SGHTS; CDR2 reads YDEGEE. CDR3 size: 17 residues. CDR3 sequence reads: CASSFVQPGGSKNIQYF. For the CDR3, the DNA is TGTGCCAGCAGCTTTGTTCAACCGGGTGGATCCAAAAACATTCAGTACTTC.

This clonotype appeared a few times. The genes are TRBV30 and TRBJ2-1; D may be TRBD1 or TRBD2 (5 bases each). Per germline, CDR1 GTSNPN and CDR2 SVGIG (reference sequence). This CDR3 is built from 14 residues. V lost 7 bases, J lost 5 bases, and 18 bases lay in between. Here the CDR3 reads CAFLRRGGHNEQFF. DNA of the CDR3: TGTGCCTTCCTCCGCCGGGGCGGACACAATGAGCAGTTCTTC.